This is a list of T cell receptor beta chains from one sample in a study of lymphopenia after photon versus proton radiotherapy. TCRdb's table, derived via immunoSEQ multiplex PCR, lists solely in-frame clones and lacks some. The table lists fewer than 35,000 clones, roughly 89% of them singletons, with less than 8% in the top ten. The input for sequencing was peripheral blood, taken from a patient treated with proton-based radiotherapy. The receptors shown here come from a woman in her 70s with pancreatic cancer. Some clones in this sample may be carry-over from other donors' samples. Both conserved end residues are part of each CDR3. The order of the fields is D gene, J gene, clone size, V gene, CDR3 DNA, CDR3 protein. The D gene is left open where the match is weak. Clone size appears in some rows only: once, few, many, or a class for an expanded clone.

TRBD2 | TRBJ2-2 | few | TRBV18 | TGTGCCAGCTCACTGACTAGCGGGAACACCGGGGAGCTGTTTTTT | CASSLTSGNTGELFF
- | TRBJ1-1 | few | TRBV6-5 | TGTGCCAGCAGTTATCTTTTGGGGGAAGCTTTCTTT | CASSYLLGEAFF
TRBD2 | TRBJ2-7 | - | TRBV4-3 | TGCGCCAGCAGCCTCATTGGGGGACTAGGGAACTCCTACGAGCAGTACTTC | CASSLIGGLGNSYEQYF
- | TRBJ1-5 | - | TRBV18 | TGTGCCAGCGCCAGGGAGAGCAATCAGCCCCAGCATTTT | CASARESNQPQHF
TRBD2 | TRBJ2-1 | - | TRBV11-2 | TGTGCCAGCAGATTAAGTACTAGCGTTTACAATGAGCAGTTCTTC | CASRLSTSVYNEQFF
- | TRBJ1-4 | - | TRBV15 | TGTGCCACCAGCAGAGTCCGGGGGTTGGAAGAAAAACTGTTTTTT | CATSRVRGLEEKLFF
- | TRBJ2-7 | once | TRBV11-1 | TGTGCCAGCAGCTTAGCGCACTCGATCTCCTACGAGCAGTACTTC | CASSLAHSISYEQYF
TRBD1 | TRBJ2-3 | - | TRBV5-1 | TGCGCCAGCAGCTGGGGGACAGGGGAGAGGGATACGCAGTATTTT | CASSWGTGERDTQYF
- | TRBJ2-5 | once | TRBV6-4 | TGTGCCAGCAGCCCTTCGGGGGAGCAAGAGACCCAGTACTTC | CASSPSGEQETQYF
- | TRBJ2-2 | - | TRBV6-5 | TGTGCCAGCAGTCTAGAGTACCCGAACACCGGGGAGCTGTTTTTT | CASSLEYPNTGELFF
- | TRBJ1-5 | - | TRBV28 | TGTGCCAGCACAGGGCTCTATAGCAATCAGCCCCAGCATTTT | CASTGLYSNQPQHF
- | TRBJ2-1 | - | TRBV6-5 | TGTGCCAGCAGTCATAGTTCCGGCTCCTACAATGAGCAGTTCTTC | CASSHSSGSYNEQFF
- | TRBJ2-6 | - | TRBV5-6 | TGTGCCAGCAGCTTGTGGGAGTTCTCCTCTGGGGCCAACGTCCTGACTTTC | CASSLWEFSSGANVLTF
TRBD1 | TRBJ2-2 | - | TRBV5-1 | TGCGCCAGCAGCTATCGACAGGGCGGCGGGGAGCTGTTTTTT | CASSYRQGGGELFF
- | TRBJ1-1 | - | TRBV6-6 | TGTGCCAGCAGTTATTCCCAGACAGAGTCCGAAGCTTTCTTT | CASSYSQTESEAFF
TRBD2 | TRBJ2-1 | - | TRBV28 | TGTGCCAGCAGTCGGTTGGCTAGCGGGAGGATCTACAATGAGCAGTTCTTC | CASSRLASGRIYNEQFF
- | TRBJ1-1 | - | TRBV11-2 | TGTGCCAGCAGCTTAGAACACCAGAACACTGAAGCTTTCTTT | CASSLEHQNTEAFF
TRBD2 | TRBJ2-7 | - | TRBV10-3 | TGTGCCATCAGGGATTCGACTAGCGCGACCGGCGAGCAGTACTTC | CAIRDSTSATGEQYF
- | TRBJ1-5 | few | TRBV28 | TGTGCCAGCAGTTTTAGGCTGTCAGGTCAGCCCCAGCATTTT | CASSFRLSGQPQHF
TRBD2 | TRBJ2-1 | once | TRBV19 | TGTGCCAGTAGTCTGGGTCCTAGCGGGAGGCCTGAGCAGTTCTTC | CASSLGPSGRPEQFF
TRBD2 | TRBJ2-1 | - | TRBV5-1 | TGCGCCAGCAGCTTGGGGGAATTAGCGGGAGGTGTATACAATGAGCAGTTCTTC | CASSLGELAGGVYNEQFF
- | TRBJ2-7 | - | TRBV6-1 | TGTGCCAGCAGTGAAGAGTACGAGCAGTACTTC | CASSEEYEQYF
TRBD1 | TRBJ1-2 | - | TRBV6-5 | TGTGCCAGCAGCTCGGGACAGCGAACCTATGGCTACACCTTC | CASSSGQRTYGYTF
TRBD2 | TRBJ2-1 | - | TRBV2 | TGTGCCAGCAGTTCAACTAGCGGTCTCATCGGTGAGCAGTTCTTC | CASSSTSGLIGEQFF
- | TRBJ1-1 | - | TRBV28 | TGTGCCAGCAGTTTATCCTTAGGAACTGAAGCTTTCTTT | CASSLSLGTEAFF
- | TRBJ2-3 | - | TRBV7-2 | TGTGCCAGCAGCGGACCCAGCACAGATACGCAGTATTTT | CASSGPSTDTQYF
- | TRBJ2-7 | - | TRBV30 | TGTGCCTCGGGAAGGGTCTCCTACGAGCAGTACTTC | CASGRVSYEQYF
- | TRBJ1-2 | - | TRBV11-2 | TGTGCCAGCAGCTTAGATTTTTCGGGGGGATATGGCTACACCTTC | CASSLDFSGGYGYTF
- | TRBJ2-5 | - | TRBV5-1 | TGCGCCAGCAGCTTGCTACCCAGGGAAGAGACCCAGTACTTC | CASSLLPREETQYF
- | TRBJ2-5 | once | TRBV18 | TGTGCCAGCTCCCCAAATCAAGAGACCCAGTACTTC | CASSPNQETQYF
- | TRBJ2-2 | - | TRBV6-6 | TGTGCCGCAGGGAGCACCGGGGAGCTGTTTTTT | CAAGSTGELFF
- | TRBJ2-7 | - | TRBV7-6 | TGTGCCAGCAGCTTGGGGCCCGGGGGCTCTGACTACGAGCAGTACTTC | CASSLGPGGSDYEQYF
- | TRBJ1-2 | - | TRBV21-1 | TGTGCCAGCAGCAAAAAAGGGCTGGCGGGGTTAGACTATGGCTACACCTTC | CASSKKGLAGLDYGYTF
TRBD1 | TRBJ2-7 | - | TRBV19 | TGTGCCAGTAGGCTGACAGGGGGTGGTTACGAGCAGTACTTC | CASRLTGGGYEQYF
TRBD2 | TRBJ2-1 | - | TRBV10-2 | TGCGCCAGCAGAGAACGGGAGGGGTCCTACAATGAGCAGTTCTTC | CASREREGSYNEQFF
TRBD2 | TRBJ2-1 | - | TRBV5-4 | TGTGCCAGCAGCTGGCCCCCCCTAGCGGGAGGCCAGGGAAATGAGCAGTTCTTC | CASSWPPLAGGQGNEQFF
- | TRBJ1-1 | - | TRBV19 | TGTGCCAGTAGTCAGGCGAACACTGAAGCTTTCTTT | CASSQANTEAFF
TRBD2 | TRBJ2-5 | - | TRBV19 | TGTGCCAGTACCGCGACTAGCGGGAGGGCCCCAGAGACCCAGTACTTC | CASTATSGRAPETQYF
- | TRBJ1-5 | - | TRBV7-8 | TGTGCCAGCAGCGCCCAACAGGGCCCCAGTCAGCCCCAGCATTTT | CASSAQQGPSQPQHF